This TCR beta chain appears in the sequencing data of a study of T cells in Graves' hyperthyroidism and ophthalmopathy. V was cut by 2 bases and J by 5 bases, with 12 bases left in between. Germline CDR1 and CDR2: SNHLY and FYNNEI. This CDR3 comprises 14 residues. There were TCR beta CDR3 regions amplified from RNA transcripts. First-round RT-PCR targeting the TCR CDR3 was performed with the HTBI primer set. TCRdb used MiXCR to reprocess the multiplex PCR reads, holding one entry per CDR3 protein. The table has 490,000 or so distinct CDR3 sequences, around 50% seen once. This clonotype was detected ten times or more. Its matching antigen is unknown. General study points: Blood held most thyroid clonotypes expanded above 0.001 frequency.

V usage is TRBV2 and J usage is TRBJ2-5; no reliable D call. The clonotype comes from an adult woman with Graves' disease, either hyperthyroidism or ophthalmopathy (not recorded which). Sequencing used peripheral blood or thyroid tissue (not recorded which). The CDR3 sequence: CASSELGPRETQYF. Written as DNA, the CDR3 is TGTGCCAGCAGTGAACTGGGCCCACGCGAGACCCAGTACTTC.